This is a list of T cell receptor beta chains from one sample in a study of T-cell memory formation after mild COVID-19. From the 5' RACE reads, TCRdb called clonotypes with MiXCR, one entry per CDR3 protein. The table has approximately 490,000 distinct CDR3 sequences, roughly 21% seen once; the top ten hold around 12%. The material sequenced was PBMCs or a T cell subset sorted from them (not recorded which). These receptors came from an adult woman who had mild COVID-19 (a few samples of this study predate the infection). Cell type and time point are not known. The CDR3 runs from the conserved cysteine through the conserved F or W. The order of the fields is V gene, clone size, D gene, J gene, CDR3 DNA, CDR3 protein. The D gene is left open where the match is weak. For some rows the clone size is stated as once, few or many, or as a class when expanded; others skip it.

TRBV12-3/TRBV12-4,NA,NA,TRBJ1-2,TGTGCCAGCAGTTTAGAACAGGGCCCTAGTACCTTC,CASSLEQGPSTF
TRBV7-9,NA,TRBD2,TRBJ2-7,TGTGCCAGCAGTTGGGCGGCGGGAGTTGACGAGCAGTACTTC,CASSWAAGVDEQYF
TRBV6-6,NA,NA,TRBJ2-5,TGTGCCAGCACCCAGGGAGAGACCCAGTACTTC,CASTQGETQYF
TRBV24-1,once,TRBD1,TRBJ1-5,TGTGCCACCAGTCCAGGACAGGGTAGTTTACGGCCCCAGCATTTT,CATSPGQGSLRPQHF
TRBV28,NA,NA,TRBJ1-1,TGTGCCAGCAGCCGCCCCCTTGGGGGGACTGAAGCTTTCTTT,CASSRPLGGTEAFF
TRBV12-3/TRBV12-4,few,NA,TRBJ2-1,TGTGCCAGCAGTTCTAATTACAATGAGCAGTTCTTC,CASSSNYNEQFF
TRBV4-3,few,TRBD1,TRBJ1-2,TGCGCCAGCAGCCAACTATTGGGACAGGGAAACTATGGCTACACCTTC,CASSQLLGQGNYGYTF
TRBV7-8,few,NA,TRBJ1-1,TGTGCCAGCAACGACGAAGGGGGGGTGAGGACTGAAGCTTTCTTT,CASNDEGGVRTEAFF
TRBV9,NA,NA,TRBJ2-1,TGTGCCAGCAGCCCCCATGAATGGGGGGGCAGGAATGAGCAGTTCTTC,CASSPHEWGGRNEQFF
TRBV3-1,NA,NA,TRBJ1-2,TGTGCCAGCACCCGGACGGCCTATGGCTACACCTTC,CASTRTAYGYTF
TRBV24-1,NA,TRBD2,TRBJ2-1,TGTGCCACCAGTGACCGAAAAAGACAGGTAGCGGGAGCTGGGAATGAGCAGTTCTTC,CATSDRKRQVAGAGNEQFF
TRBV6-4,NA,TRBD1,TRBJ2-3,TGTGCCAGCAGTTCGGGACAGGAAAACACAGATACGCAGTATTTT,CASSSGQENTDTQYF
TRBV19,NA,TRBD1,TRBJ1-5,TGTGCCAGTAGTACCACAGGGGTTAGCAATCAGCCCCAGCATTTT,CASSTTGVSNQPQHF
TRBV11-2,NA,NA,TRBJ2-4,TGTGCCAGCAGCTTAGATCAGGCTAGGAACATTCAGTACTTC,CASSLDQARNIQYF
TRBV5-5,NA,TRBD1,TRBJ2-7,TGTGCCAGCAGCCTGGAAGGGGGCGGCACCTACGAGCAGTACTTC,CASSLEGGGTYEQYF
TRBV7-2,few,NA,TRBJ2-3,TGTGCCAGCAGCCCCGAAGGGGTGCGAATGACGCAGTATTTT,CASSPEGVRMTQYF
TRBV4-1,NA,TRBD1,TRBJ1-5,TGCGCCAGCAGCCAGGGACAGCTGAGCAATCAGCCCCAGCATTTT,CASSQGQLSNQPQHF
TRBV20-1,NA,TRBD2,TRBJ2-7,TGCAGTGCTAGACCTTACCGGCCGGGACTAGCTGGGTACGAGCAGTACTTC,CSARPYRPGLAGYEQYF
TRBV5-1,few,TRBD2,TRBJ2-2,TGCGCCAGCAGCCAACCGGGACTAAGAGGGGCCGGGGAGCTGTTTTTT,CASSQPGLRGAGELFF
TRBV15,few,TRBD1,TRBJ1-5,TGTGCCACCAGCAGAGGAGACAGGGGTAGCAATCAGCCCCAGCATTTT,CATSRGDRGSNQPQHF
TRBV6-5,few,TRBD1,TRBJ2-2,TGTGCCAGTCGGTACACAGGGGGCGCGAACACCGGGGAGCTGTTTTTT,CASRYTGGANTGELFF
TRBV20-1,once,NA,TRBJ1-6,TGCAGTTCTTACAGGTTGGGCAATTCACCCCTCCACTTT,CSSYRLGNSPLHF
TRBV4-2,many,TRBD2,TRBJ2-7,TGTGCCAGCAGCCAAGAGTTGGCGGGGGGTTACGAGCAGTACTTC,CASSQELAGGYEQYF
TRBV24-1,NA,NA,TRBJ2-1,TGTGCCACCAGTGGACGGAGGACCTACAATGAGCAGTTCTTC,CATSGRRTYNEQFF
TRBV15,NA,TRBD2,TRBJ2-3,TGTGCCACCAGCAGAAGCAGGACTAGCGGGGGGCCCGATACGCAGTATTTT,CATSRSRTSGGPDTQYF
TRBV11-2,few,TRBD2,TRBJ2-5,TGTGCCAGCAGCTCATACACAGGTCCTAGCGGGGGGGAATTGTACTTC,CASSSYTGPSGGELYF
TRBV15,once,NA,TRBJ1-2,TGTGCCACCAGCAGAGATTTGGGGGGAGGCTACACCTTC,CATSRDLGGGYTF
TRBV5-1,few,TRBD1,TRBJ2-7,TGCGCCAGCAGCAGTCAGGGGGACAGGGGCCTATCGGGTTCCTACGAGCAGTACTTC,CASSSQGDRGLSGSYEQYF
TRBV2,few,NA,TRBJ2-2,TGTGCCAGCAGAGTGACCGGGGAGCTGTTTTTT,CASRVTGELFF
TRBV2,NA,NA,TRBJ2-3,TGTGCCAGCAGTGAAGGGCGAACCAGGGCAGATACGCAGTATTTT,CASSEGRTRADTQYF
TRBV4-2,NA,TRBD1,TRBJ1-2,TGTGCCAGCAGCCCTTTCCGACAGGGTTACTATGGCTACACCTTC,CASSPFRQGYYGYTF
TRBV4-3,few,NA,TRBJ2-7,TGCGCCAGCAGCCAAGACCCCATCTCTGGGGAGCAGTACTTC,CASSQDPISGEQYF
TRBV6-5,few,NA,TRBJ2-7,TGTGCCAGCAGGGGCTTGTACGAGCAGTACTTC,CASRGLYEQYF
TRBV7-2,many,TRBD2,TRBJ2-1,TGTGCCAGCAGCTCGGGACTAGCAGTCAATGAGCAGTTCTTC,CASSSGLAVNEQFF
TRBV5-1,few,TRBD1,TRBJ1-1,TGCGCCAGCATGCTGACAGGGGGCACTGAAGCTTTCTTT,CASMLTGGTEAFF
TRBV7-9,few,TRBD2,TRBJ2-1,TGTGCCCAGAGGCTAGCGGGAACCTACAATGAGCAGTTCTTC,CAQRLAGTYNEQFF
TRBV7-8,NA,TRBD1,TRBJ2-7,TGTGCCAGCAGCCCACTGGCCGGGACAGGGAAAAGCTCCTACGAGCAGTACTTC,CASSPLAGTGKSSYEQYF
TRBV10-3,NA,TRBD2,TRBJ2-1,TGTGCCATCAATTCCCGGGGGGGCTACGATGAGCAGTTCTTC,CAINSRGGYDEQFF
TRBV7-9,few,NA,TRBJ2-2,TGTGCCAGCAGCCCCCTGGACACTGCTTACACCGGGGAGCTGTTTTTT,CASSPLDTAYTGELFF
TRBV7-9,NA,NA,TRBJ2-1,TGTGCCAGCAGGCCAGGGGGGAGGGCCTCCTACAATGAGCAGTTCTTC,CASRPGGRASYNEQFF
TRBV11-2,few,NA,TRBJ1-5,TGTGCCAGCAGCCTCGGATACAGGGAGTTCAATCAGCCCCAGCATTTT,CASSLGYREFNQPQHF
TRBV4-3,few,NA,TRBJ1-1,TGCGCCAGCAGCCAAAGTGGGGAGGCAAGTCTTGTCGACACTGAAGCTTTCTTT,CASSQSGEASLVDTEAFF
TRBV18,NA,NA,TRBJ2-3,TGTGCCAGCTCACCACCTTCCAGGGGCACAGATACGCAGTATTTT,CASSPPSRGTDTQYF
TRBV6-5,NA,NA,TRBJ1-1,TGTGCCAGCAGCCGCGCATACGGGGGGGGAACTGAAGCTTTCTTT,CASSRAYGGGTEAFF
TRBV7-8,NA,NA,TRBJ2-2,TGTGCCAGCAGCTTAGATACAAGGAACACCGGGGAGCTGTTTTTT,CASSLDTRNTGELFF
TRBV12-3/TRBV12-4,NA,NA,TRBJ1-2,TGTGCCAGCAGTTTAATTACAGGCGACACCTTC,CASSLITGDTF
TRBV20-1,NA,TRBD2,TRBJ2-5,TGCAGTGCCGTCGGGGGGGCCCGACAGACCCAGTACTTC,CSAVGGARQTQYF
TRBV30,NA,NA,TRBJ2-6,TGTGCCTGGAGTGTGGGAACAGTCCGCTCTGGGGCCAACGTCCTGACTTTC,CAWSVGTVRSGANVLTF
TRBV5-5,few,NA,TRBJ1-2,TGTGCCAGCAGCTCGGGAGGAGGGGTCAACTATGGCTACACCTTC,CASSSGGGVNYGYTF
TRBV6-2/TRBV6-3,NA,NA,TRBJ2-1,TGTGCCAGCACCCTAGCCCCCCACAATGAGCAGTTCTTC,CASTLAPHNEQFF
TRBV13,NA,TRBD1,TRBJ1-2,TGTGCCAGCAGCTTGGGACAGGGGCCCCCGACAGGCTACACCTTC,CASSLGQGPPTGYTF